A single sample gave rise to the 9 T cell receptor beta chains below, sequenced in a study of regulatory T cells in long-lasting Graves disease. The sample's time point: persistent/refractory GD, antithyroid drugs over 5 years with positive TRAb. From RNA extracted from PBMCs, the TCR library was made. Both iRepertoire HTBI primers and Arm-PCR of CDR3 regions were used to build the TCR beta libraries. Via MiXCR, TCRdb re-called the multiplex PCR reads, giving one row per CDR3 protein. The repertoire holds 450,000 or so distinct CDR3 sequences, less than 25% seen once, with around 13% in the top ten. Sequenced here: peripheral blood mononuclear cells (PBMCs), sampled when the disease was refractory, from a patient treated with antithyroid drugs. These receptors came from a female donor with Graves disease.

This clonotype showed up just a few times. The CDR3 protein is CASSNPVNTEAFF. DNA of the CDR3: TGTGCCAGCAGTAATCCAGTGAACACTGAAGCTTTCTTT. The chain uses TRBV6-1 and TRBJ1-1; D gene unclear. V was cut by 5 bases and J by 0 bases, with 7 bases left in between. Germline V gene sequence: CDR1 MNHNS, CDR2 SASEGT. This CDR3 is built from 13 residues.

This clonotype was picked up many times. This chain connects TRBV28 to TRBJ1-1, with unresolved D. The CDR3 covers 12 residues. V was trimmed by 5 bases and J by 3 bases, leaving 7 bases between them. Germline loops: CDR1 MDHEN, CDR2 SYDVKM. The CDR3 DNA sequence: TGTGCCAGCAGTCTCATGCACACTGAAGCTTTCTTT. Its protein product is CASSLMHTEAFF.

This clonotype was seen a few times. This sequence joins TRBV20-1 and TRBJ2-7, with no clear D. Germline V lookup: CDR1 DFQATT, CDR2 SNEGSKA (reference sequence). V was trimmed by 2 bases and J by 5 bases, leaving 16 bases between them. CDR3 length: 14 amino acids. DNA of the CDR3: TGCAGTGCTAGACTCATGACGCTTGGGAACGAGCAGTACTTC. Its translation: CSARLMTLGNEQYF.

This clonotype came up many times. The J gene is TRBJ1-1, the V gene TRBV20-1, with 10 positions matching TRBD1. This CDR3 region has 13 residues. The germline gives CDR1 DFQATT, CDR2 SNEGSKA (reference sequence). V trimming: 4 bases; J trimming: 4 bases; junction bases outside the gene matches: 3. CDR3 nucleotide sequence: TGCAGTGCTAAGAGGGACAGGGGCACTGAAGCTTTCTTT. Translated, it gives CSAKRDRGTEAFF.

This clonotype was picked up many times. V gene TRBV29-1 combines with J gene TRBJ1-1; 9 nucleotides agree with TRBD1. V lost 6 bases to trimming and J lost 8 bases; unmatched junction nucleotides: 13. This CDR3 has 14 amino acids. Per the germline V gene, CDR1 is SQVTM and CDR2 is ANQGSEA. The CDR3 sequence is CSVRTTGGGKEAFF. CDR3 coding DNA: TGCAGCGTCAGAACGACAGGGGGTGGTAAGGAAGCTTTCTTT.

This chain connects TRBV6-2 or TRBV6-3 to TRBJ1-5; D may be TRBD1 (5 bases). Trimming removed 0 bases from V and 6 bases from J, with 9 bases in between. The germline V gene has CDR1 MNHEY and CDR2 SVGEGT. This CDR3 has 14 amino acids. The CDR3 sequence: CASSYSGGTQPQHF. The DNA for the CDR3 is TGTGCCAGCAGTTACTCGGGGGGAACTCAGCCCCAGCATTTT.

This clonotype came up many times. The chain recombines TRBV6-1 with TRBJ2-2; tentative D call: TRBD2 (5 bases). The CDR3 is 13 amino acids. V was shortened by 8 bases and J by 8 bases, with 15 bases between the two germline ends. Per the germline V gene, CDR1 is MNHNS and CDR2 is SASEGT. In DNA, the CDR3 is TGTGCCAGCGCAACTGGAATAGCGGGGGAGCTGTTTTTT. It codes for CASATGIAGELFF.

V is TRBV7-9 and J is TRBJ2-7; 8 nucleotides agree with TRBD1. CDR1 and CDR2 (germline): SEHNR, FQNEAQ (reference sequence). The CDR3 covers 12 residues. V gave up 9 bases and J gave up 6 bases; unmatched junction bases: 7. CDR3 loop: CASTDRVGEQYF. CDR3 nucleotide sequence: TGTGCCAGTACGGACAGGGTGGGCGAGCAGTACTTC.

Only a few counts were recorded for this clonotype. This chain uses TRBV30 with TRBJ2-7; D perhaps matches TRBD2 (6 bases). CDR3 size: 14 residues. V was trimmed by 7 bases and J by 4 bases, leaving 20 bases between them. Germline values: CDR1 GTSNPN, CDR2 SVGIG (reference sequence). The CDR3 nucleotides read TGTGCCTTGGACCGTGTTATTCGGGGGTACGAGCAGTACTTC. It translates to CALDRVIRGYEQYF.